The clone carrying this TCR beta chain has a handful of counts. Its antigen is undetermined. Only in-frame clones appear in the TCRdb table, and some are missing; sequencing was by immunoSEQ multiplex PCR. Found here are approximately 46,000 clones, roughly 30% of them singletons; the top ten hold 2.9%. The entry originates in a study of tumour-infiltrating T cells in Burkitt lymphoma. Findings and limits, study-wide: Several public clonotypes recurred in numerous Burkitt lymphoma patients.

Trimming left V 6 bases short and J 1 base short, with 13 bases between. The CDR3 is made up of 14 amino acids. Looked up from germline, CDR1 is SGHRS and CDR2 is YFSETQ. The chain is built from TRBV5-1 and TRBJ2-5; D is unclear. Sequencing was carried out using tumor tissue. The receptor's source is a human donor with Burkitt lymphoma. For the CDR3, the DNA is TGCGCCAGCACCCCGGGCAGCACCCAAGAGACCCAGTACTTC. Its protein product is CASTPGSTQETQYF.